This TCR beta chain comes out of a study of CD8 T cells in ankylosing spondylitis (dated by TCRdb to about 2017). With respect to the entire study: The study profiled T cell receptor beta repertoires in healthy donors and ankylosing spondylitis patients to find disease-linked TCR variants. The whole study cohort included under 140 healthy donors and under 30 ankylosing spondylitis patients. Peripheral blood was sampled, and synovial fluid was also collected from ankylosing spondylitis patients. Summary of the overall study and its limitations: A CD8+ phenotype was shown by the disease-linked clones, which were found at relatively low frequencies in peripheral blood. The disease-linked clones were reported as significantly enriched in matched synovial fluid samples from ankylosing spondylitis patients. Some motif variants had previously been reported in the synovial fluid and blood of reactive arthritis patients, which suggests shared mechanisms of disease initiation. A TCR beta motif made up of several highly homologous amino acid variants appeared to be characteristic of blood from ankylosing spondylitis patients.

The listed sequencing device is Illumina HiSeq 2500. Quantitative 5'-RACE with molecular barcodes was the method used to prepare the TCR beta libraries. In the original analysis: Disease-linked TCR variants were identified with a new computational method built on a probabilistic model of VDJ rearrangement. TCRdb took the public reads, trimmed them with fastp at Q25, ran MiXCR for clone calling and kept in-frame beta chains. When rows share a CDR3 protein, they turn into one entry using the most common DNA and genes. The authors' filters were not applied to this entry. Across this sample there are more than 650,000 distinct CDR3 sequences, with about 12% seen only once. 0.51% of the sample belongs to the ten largest clones. Concerning this clonotype itself: Its specific antigen is unknown. No base quality information exists; no much larger clone differs at one position.

Taken from the germline V gene (reference sequence), the CDR1 and CDR2 loops are DFQATT and SNEGSKA. Trimming takes 4 bases from V and 1 base from J, and the germline ends sit 7 bases apart. The CDR3, from cysteine to phenylalanine, totals 12 residues. Of the read, only the CDR3 DNA is kept; its 36 bases are in frame from base 1. The receptor was derived from a male donor with ankylosing spondylitis. Sequenced input: blood, either unsorted or a sorted T cell fraction (not recorded which). The sequence links TRBV20-1 to TRBJ1-1, with the D gene not confidently named. The CDR3 is CSATGKNTEAFF. DNA sequence: TGCAGTGCTACCGGGAAGAACACTGAAGCTTTCTTT.